The T cell receptor (beta chain) under discussion was sequenced for a study of blood T cell repertoires in COVID-19. Profiled with immunoSEQ multiplex PCR; TCRdb holds only in-frame clones, not every one. The data show some 390,000 clones, around 87% seen once. From germline, CDR1 is MNHEY and CDR2 SMNVEV (reference sequence). V lost 3 bases and J lost 6; bases outside the gene matches: 4. The CDR3 runs to 14 residues. The sample comprised peripheral blood. This sequence originates from a woman aged 55-69 years with COVID-19, enrolled during active disease. The V gene is TRBV27, the J gene TRBJ1-5; TRBD1 aligns across 8 bases. In DNA form, the CDR3 reads TGTGCCAGCAGTTTCACAGGGGGTGGTCAGCCCCAGCATTTT. It translates to CASSFTGGGQPQHF.